The T cell receptor beta chain described here comes from a study of T-cell memory formation after mild COVID-19 (dated by TCRdb to about 2021). Concerning the study at large: Most TCR sequence clusters were specific to one of the two donors. Longitudinal TCRalpha and TCRbeta repertoire sequencing tracked T-cell clones expanding and contracting after mild COVID-19 in a couple of donors. The cohort was made up of two young adult volunteers, one female and one male, who were previously healthy. Here is what the overall study found, with its caveats: Whether the second-wave clones peaking on day 37 were SARS-CoV-2 specific was not confirmed. Some responding clones were detected in pre-infection memory, suggesting pre-existing cross-reactive memory T cells joined the SARS-CoV-2 response. Contracting CD4+ clones appeared mostly in the CM and EM memory subsets, whereas CD8+ clones were enriched in EMRA. Only a couple of mild cases were covered by the study, and larger cohorts that include severe cases with pre-infection samples were considered necessary. Clones contracting from day 15 to 85 had balanced CD4/CD8 phenotypes, while a second wave expanding from day 15 to 37 was biased towards CD4+.

Ficoll-Paque density gradient centrifugation was used to isolate PBMCs. TCRdb names Illumina NovaSeq 6000 as the instrument used. Using 5'RACE with constant-segment primers, TCRalpha and TCRbeta cDNA libraries were constructed, with sample barcodes and unique molecular identifiers added in the process. Trizol reagent was used to extract RNA from every sample. Libraries were amplified in two PCR steps, with a second sample barcode and Illumina TruSeq adapters added in the second step. Libraries were sequenced on an Illumina NovaSeq with 2 x 150 bp paired-end reads. Processing in the source paper ran as follows. Demultiplexing of reads and collapsing into UMI-guided consensus sequences were performed with migec v1.2.7. Using mixcr v2.1.11, UMI consensuses were aligned to TRA and TRB V and J templates and then assembled into clonotypes. A clonotype was counted as expanded or contracted only when both edgeR and NoisET called the clonotype significant, with the noise models trained on biological replicates. For edgeR calls, the cutoffs were a false discovery rate-adjusted p below 0.01 and a log2 fold-change threshold of 1. As an exploratory analysis of dynamics, PCA with hierarchical clustering was applied to max-normalized trajectories of the 1000 most abundant clonotypes. Separately sequenced CD4+ and CD8+ repertoires were used to assign the CD4 or CD8 phenotype of responding clones. The raw public reads went through TCRdb reprocessing: fastp at Q25, MiXCR clone calling, in-frame beta chains kept. Rows merge per CDR3 protein into single entries with the most common DNA and genes. None of the V and J calls come from the authors' own analysis; TCRdb made them. The table for this sample lists a few hundred thousand distinct CDR3 sequences; 15% to 20% of them were counted only once. The top ten clonotypes cover approximately 23% of the sample.

Taken from the germline V gene, the CDR1 and CDR2 loops are SGHTS and YDEGEE. Between the V and J ends, shortened by 0 bases and 4 bases respectively, the junction contains 14 bases. The CDR3, from cysteine to phenylalanine, totals 16 residues. Just CDR3 DNA is preserved here, 48 bases in frame from base 1. This clonotype was picked up many times. The antigen it recognizes is unknown. Base quality data are lacking; no much larger clone is found one base away. The chain joins TRBV5-8 to TRBJ1-5, with no confident D gene call. The TCR sequence derives from a man younger than 35 who had mild COVID-19 (a few samples of this study predate the infection). The sample titles of this study are shuffled in the database, so cell type and time point are left out; the donor was told from shared clones. The sequencing sample was made of PBMCs or a T cell subset sorted from them (not recorded which). The nucleotides are TGTGCCAGCAGCTTGGGTACTGGGCTGTGGAATCAGCCCCAGCATTTT. Its protein is CASSLGTGLWNQPQHF.